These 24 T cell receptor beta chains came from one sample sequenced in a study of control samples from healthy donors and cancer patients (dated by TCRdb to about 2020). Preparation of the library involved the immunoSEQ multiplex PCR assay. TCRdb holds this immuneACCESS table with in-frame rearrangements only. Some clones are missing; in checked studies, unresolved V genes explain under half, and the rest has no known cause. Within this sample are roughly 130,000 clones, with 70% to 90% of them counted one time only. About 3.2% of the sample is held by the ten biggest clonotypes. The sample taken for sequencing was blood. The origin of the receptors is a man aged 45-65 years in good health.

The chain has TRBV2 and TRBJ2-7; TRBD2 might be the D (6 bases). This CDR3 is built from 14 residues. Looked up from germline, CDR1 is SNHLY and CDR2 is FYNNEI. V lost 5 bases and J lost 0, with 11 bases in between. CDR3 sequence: CASSLGGSSYEQYF. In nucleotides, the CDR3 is TGTGCCAGCAGTCTGGGGGGAAGCTCCTACGAGCAGTACTTC.

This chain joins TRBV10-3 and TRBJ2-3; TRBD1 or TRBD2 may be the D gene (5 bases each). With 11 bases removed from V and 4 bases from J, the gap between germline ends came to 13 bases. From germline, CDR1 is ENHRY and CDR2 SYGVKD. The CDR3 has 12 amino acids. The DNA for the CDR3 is TGTGCCGCCGGGACCCGTTCAGATACGCAGTATTTT. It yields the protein CAAGTRSDTQYF.

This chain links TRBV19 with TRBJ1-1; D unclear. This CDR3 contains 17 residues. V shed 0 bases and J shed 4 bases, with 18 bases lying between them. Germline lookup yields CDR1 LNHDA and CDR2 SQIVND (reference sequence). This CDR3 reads CASSIDSGGERGTEAFF. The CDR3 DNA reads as TGTGCCAGTAGTATAGATAGTGGTGGGGAGAGAGGCACTGAAGCTTTCTTT. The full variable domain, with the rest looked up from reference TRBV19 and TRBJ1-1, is DGGITQSPKYLFRKEGQNVTLSCEQNLNHDAMYWYRQDPGQGLRLIYYSQIVNDFQKGDIAEGYSVSREKKESFPLTVTSAQKNPTAFYLCASSIDSGGERGTEAFFGQGTRLTVV.

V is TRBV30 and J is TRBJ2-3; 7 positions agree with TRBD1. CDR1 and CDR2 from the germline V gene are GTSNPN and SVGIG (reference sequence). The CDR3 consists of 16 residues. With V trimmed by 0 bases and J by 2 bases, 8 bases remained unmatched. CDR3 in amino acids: CAWSVPGTDYTDTQYF. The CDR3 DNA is TGTGCCTGGAGTGTACCCGGGACAGATTACACAGATACGCAGTATTTT.

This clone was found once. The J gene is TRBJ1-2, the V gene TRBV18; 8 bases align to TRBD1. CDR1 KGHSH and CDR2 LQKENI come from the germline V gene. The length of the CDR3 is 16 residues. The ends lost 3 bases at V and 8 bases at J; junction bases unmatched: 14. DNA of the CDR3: TGTGCCAGCTCACCGTCCCGAGGGCAGGGGGCGGGCGGCTACACCTTC. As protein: CASSPSRGQGAGGYTF. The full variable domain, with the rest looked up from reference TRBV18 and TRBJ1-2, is NAGVMQNPRHLVRRRGQEARLRCSPMKGHSHVYWYRQLPEEGLKFMVYLQKENIIDESGMPKERFSAEFPKEGPSILRIQQVVRGDSAAYFCASSPSRGQGAGGYTFGSGTRLTVV.

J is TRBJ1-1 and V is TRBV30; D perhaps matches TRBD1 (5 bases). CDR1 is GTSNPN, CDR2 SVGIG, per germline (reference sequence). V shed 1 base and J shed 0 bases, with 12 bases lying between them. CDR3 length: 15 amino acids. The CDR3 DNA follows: TGTGCCTGGAGTGGGGGGGGGACTATGAACACTGAAGCTTTCTTT. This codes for CAWSGGGTMNTEAFF.

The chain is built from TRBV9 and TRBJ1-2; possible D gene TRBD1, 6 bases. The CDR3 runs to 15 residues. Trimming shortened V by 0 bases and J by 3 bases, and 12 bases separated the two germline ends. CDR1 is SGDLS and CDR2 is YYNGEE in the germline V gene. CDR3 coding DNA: TGTGCCAGCAGCGTAGCTACAGGGTCTGACTATGGCTACACCTTC. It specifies CASSVATGSDYGYTF.

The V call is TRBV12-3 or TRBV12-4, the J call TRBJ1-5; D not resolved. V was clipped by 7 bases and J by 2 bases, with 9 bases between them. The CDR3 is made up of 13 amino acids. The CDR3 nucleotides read TGTGCCAGCAAAAACAGCGGCAATCAGCCCCAGCATTTT. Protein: CASKNSGNQPQHF.

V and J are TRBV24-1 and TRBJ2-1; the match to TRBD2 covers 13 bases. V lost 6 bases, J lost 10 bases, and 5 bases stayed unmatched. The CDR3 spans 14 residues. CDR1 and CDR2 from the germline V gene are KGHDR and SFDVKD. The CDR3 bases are TGTGCCACCAGTCCGGGACTAGCGGGGAAAGAGCAGTTCTTC. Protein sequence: CATSPGLAGKEQFF.

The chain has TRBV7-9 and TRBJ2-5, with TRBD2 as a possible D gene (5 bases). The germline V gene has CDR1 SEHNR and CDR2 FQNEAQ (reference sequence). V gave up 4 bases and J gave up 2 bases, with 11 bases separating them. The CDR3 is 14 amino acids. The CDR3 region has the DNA TGTGCCAGCAGCTCCCAACGGAGGCAAGAGACCCAGTACTTC. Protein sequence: CASSSQRRQETQYF.

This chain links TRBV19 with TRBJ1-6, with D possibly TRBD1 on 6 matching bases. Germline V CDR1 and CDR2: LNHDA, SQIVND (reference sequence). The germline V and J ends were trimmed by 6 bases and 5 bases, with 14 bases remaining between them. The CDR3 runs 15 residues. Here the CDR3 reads CASSLTGEDNSPLHF. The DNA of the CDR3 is TGTGCCAGTAGCTTGACAGGCGAAGATAATTCACCCCTCCACTTT.

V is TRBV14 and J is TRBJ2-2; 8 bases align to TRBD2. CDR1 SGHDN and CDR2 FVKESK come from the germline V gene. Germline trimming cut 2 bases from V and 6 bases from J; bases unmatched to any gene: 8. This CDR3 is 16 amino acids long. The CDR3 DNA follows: TGTGCCAGCAGCCAACTTTCGGGGGGGCCCGCCGGGGAGCTGTTTTTT. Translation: CASSQLSGGPAGELFF.

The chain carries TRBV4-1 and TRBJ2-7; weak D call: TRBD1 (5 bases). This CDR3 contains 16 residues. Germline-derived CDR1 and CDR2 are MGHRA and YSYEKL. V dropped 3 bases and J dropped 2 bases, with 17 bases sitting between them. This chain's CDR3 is CASSQGPDRQTYEQYF. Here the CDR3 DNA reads TGCGCCAGCAGCCAGGGTCCCGACCGACAGACCTACGAGCAGTACTTC.

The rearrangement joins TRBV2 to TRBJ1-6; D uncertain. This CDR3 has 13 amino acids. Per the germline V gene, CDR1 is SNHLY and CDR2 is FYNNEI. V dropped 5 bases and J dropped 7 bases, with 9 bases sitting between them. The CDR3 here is CASSPAPNSPLHF. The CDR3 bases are TGTGCCAGCAGTCCGGCCCCAAATTCACCCCTCCACTTT.

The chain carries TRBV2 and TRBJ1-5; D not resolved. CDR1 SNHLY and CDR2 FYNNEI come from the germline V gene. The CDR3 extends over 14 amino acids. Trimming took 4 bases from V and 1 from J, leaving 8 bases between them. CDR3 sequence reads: CASSVRTSNQPQHF. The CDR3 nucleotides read TGTGCCAGCAGTGTGCGAACAAGCAATCAGCCCCAGCATTTT.

CDR3 DNA: TGCGCCAGCAGCTTTCTCGGGCAGGGGGACGGCTACACCTTC. Translation: CASSFLGQGDGYTF. This rearrangement joins TRBV5-1 to TRBJ1-2, with TRBD1 matching 7 bases. Losses at the gene ends were 2 bases for V and 8 bases for J; bases not matched to a gene: 9. Per germline, CDR1 SGHRS and CDR2 YFSETQ. The CDR3 runs 14 residues.

The chain's CDR3 is CASSLSEGDSSPLHF. The CDR3 DNA follows: TGTGCCAGCAGTTTGAGTGAGGGTGATAGTTCACCCCTCCACTTT. This rearrangement joins TRBV28 to TRBJ1-6; D not certain. Germline V gene lookup returns CDR1 MDHEN and CDR2 SYDVKM. The CDR3 consists of 15 residues. Trimming stripped 3 bases from V and 9 bases from J, with 15 bases between.

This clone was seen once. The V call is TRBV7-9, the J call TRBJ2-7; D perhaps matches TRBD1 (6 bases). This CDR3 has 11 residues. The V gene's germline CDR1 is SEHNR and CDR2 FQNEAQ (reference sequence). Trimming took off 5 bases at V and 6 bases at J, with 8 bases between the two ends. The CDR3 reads CASSARGEQYF. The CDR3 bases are TGTGCCAGCAGCGCCAGGGGCGAGCAGTACTTC.

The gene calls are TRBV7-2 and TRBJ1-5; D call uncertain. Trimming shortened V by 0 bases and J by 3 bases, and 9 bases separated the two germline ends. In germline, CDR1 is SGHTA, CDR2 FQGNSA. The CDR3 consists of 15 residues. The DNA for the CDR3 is TGTGCCAGCAGCTTAGCGAAATCTCCCAATCAGCCCCAGCATTTT. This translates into CASSLAKSPNQPQHF.

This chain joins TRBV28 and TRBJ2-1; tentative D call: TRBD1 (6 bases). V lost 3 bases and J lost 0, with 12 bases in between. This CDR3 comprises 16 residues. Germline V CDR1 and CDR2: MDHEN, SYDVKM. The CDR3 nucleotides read TGTGCCAGCAGTTTGTATGGACAGAGCTCCTACAATGAGCAGTTCTTC. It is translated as CASSLYGQSSYNEQFF.

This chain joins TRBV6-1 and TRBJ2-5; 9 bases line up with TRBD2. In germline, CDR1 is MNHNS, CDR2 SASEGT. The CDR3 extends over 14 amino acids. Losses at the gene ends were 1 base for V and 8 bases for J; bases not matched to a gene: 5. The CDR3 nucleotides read TGTGCCAGCAGTGAAGTAGCGGGGGCGCACACCCAGTACTTC. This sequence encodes CASSEVAGAHTQYF.

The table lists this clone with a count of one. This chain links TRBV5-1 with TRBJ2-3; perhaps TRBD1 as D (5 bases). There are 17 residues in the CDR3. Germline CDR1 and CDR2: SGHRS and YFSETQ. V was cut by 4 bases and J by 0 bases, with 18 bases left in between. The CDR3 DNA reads TGCGCCAGCAGCGGGGCCCCGGGCAGGCCTAGCACAGATACGCAGTATTTT. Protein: CASSGAPGRPSTDTQYF.

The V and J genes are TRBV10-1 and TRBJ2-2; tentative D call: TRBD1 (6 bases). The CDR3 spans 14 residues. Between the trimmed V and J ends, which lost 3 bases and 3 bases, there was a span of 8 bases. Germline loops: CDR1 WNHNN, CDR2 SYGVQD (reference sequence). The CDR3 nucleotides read TGCGCCAGCAGTGACAGGGGACACACCGGGGAGCTGTTTTTT. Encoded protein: CASSDRGHTGELFF.

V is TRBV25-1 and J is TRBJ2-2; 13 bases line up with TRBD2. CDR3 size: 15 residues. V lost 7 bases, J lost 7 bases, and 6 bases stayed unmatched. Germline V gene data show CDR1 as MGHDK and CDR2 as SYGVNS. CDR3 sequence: CASKGTSGAGGELFF. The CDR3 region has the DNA TGTGCCAGCAAAGGGACTAGCGGGGCAGGCGGGGAGCTGTTTTTT.